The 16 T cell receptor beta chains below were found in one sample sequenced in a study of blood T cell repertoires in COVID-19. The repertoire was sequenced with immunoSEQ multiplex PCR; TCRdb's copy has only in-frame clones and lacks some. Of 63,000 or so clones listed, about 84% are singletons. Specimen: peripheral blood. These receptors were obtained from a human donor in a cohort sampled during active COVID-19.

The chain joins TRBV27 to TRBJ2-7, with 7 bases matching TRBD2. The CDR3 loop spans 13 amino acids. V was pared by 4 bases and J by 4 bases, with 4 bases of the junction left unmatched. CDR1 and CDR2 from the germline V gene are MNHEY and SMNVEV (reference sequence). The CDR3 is CASSSVGGYEQYF. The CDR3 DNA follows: TGTGCCAGCAGTTCGGTGGGGGGGTACGAGCAGTACTTC.

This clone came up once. The CDR3 region has the DNA TGTGCCAGCAGCCCGATGAGCTCCTATAATTCACCCCTCCACTTT. Protein product: CASSPMSSYNSPLHF. The genes are TRBV9 and TRBJ1-6, with D hard to call. CDR1 and CDR2 (germline): SGDLS, YYNGEE. Trimming shortened V by 4 bases and J by 0 bases, and 8 bases separated the two germline ends. The CDR3 has 15 residues.

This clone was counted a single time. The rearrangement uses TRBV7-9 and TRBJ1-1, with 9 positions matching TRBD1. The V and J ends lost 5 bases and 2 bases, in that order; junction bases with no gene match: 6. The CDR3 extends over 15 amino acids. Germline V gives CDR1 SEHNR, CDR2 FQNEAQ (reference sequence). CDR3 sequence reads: CASSLRQGDNTEAFF. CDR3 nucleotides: TGTGCCAGCAGCCTTCGACAGGGGGACAACACTGAAGCTTTCTTT. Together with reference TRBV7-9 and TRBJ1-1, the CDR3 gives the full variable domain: DTGVSQNPRHKITKRGQNVTFRCDPISEHNRLYWYRQTLGQGPEFLTYFQNEAQLEKSRLLSDRFSAERPKGSFSTLEIQRTEQGDSAMYLCASSLRQGDNTEAFFGQGTRLTVV.

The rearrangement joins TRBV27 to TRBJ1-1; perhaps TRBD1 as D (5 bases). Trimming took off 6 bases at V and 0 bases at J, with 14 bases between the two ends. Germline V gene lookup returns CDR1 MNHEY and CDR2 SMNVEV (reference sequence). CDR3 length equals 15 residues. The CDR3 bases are TGTGCCAGCAGGCCCAGGACACCCTTGAACACTGAAGCTTTCTTT. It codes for CASRPRTPLNTEAFF.

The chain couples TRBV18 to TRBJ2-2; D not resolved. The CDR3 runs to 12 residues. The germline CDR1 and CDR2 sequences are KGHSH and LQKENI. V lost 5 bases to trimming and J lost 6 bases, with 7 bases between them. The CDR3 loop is CASSKPAGELFF. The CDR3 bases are TGTGCCAGCTCAAAACCGGCCGGGGAGCTGTTTTTT.

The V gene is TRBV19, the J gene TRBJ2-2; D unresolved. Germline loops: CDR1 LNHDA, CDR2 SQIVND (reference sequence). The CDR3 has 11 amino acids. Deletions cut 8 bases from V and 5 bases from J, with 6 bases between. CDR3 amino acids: CASALTGELFF. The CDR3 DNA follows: TGTGCCAGTGCGTTGACCGGGGAGCTGTTTTTT.

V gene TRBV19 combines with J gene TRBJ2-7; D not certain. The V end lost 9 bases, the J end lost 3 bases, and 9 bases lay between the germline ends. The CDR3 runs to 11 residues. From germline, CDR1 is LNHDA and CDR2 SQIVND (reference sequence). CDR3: CASKLNYEQYF. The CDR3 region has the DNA TGTGCCAGCAAGCTAAACTACGAGCAGTACTTC.

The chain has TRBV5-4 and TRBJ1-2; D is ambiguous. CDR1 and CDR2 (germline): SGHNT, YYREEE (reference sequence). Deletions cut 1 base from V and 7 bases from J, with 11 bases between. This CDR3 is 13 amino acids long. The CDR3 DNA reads TGTGCCAGCAGCTTGCAAGTTGGAGGTGGCTACACCTTC. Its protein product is CASSLQVGGGYTF.

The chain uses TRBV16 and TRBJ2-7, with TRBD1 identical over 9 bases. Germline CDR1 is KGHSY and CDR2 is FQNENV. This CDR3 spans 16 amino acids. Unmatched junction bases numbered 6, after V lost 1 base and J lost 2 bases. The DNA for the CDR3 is TGTGCCAGCAGCCAATACTCCCGGACAGGGGCCTACGAGCAGTACTTC. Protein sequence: CASSQYSRTGAYEQYF.

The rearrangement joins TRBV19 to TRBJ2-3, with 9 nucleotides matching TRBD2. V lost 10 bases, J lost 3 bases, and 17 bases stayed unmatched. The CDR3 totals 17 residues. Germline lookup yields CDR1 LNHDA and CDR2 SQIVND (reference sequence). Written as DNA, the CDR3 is TGTGCCACCTCAGACCCTTTACAAGCGGGGGGTACAGATACGCAGTATTTT. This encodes CATSDPLQAGGTDTQYF.

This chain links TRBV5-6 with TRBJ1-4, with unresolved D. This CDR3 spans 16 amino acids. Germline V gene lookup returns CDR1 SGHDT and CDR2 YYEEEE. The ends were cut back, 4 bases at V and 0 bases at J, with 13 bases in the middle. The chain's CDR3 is CASSEGSAATNEKLFF. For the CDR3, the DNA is TGTGCCAGCAGCGAGGGATCAGCAGCAACTAATGAAAAACTGTTTTTT.

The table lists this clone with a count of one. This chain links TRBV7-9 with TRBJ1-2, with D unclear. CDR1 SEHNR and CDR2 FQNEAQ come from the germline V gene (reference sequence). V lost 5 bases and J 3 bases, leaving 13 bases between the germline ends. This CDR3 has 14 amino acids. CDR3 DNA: TGTGCCAGCAGCCTTTTAGCATGGTACTATGGCTACACCTTC. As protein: CASSLLAWYYGYTF.

CDR3 region: CASSLTGVDEQFF. CDR3 in DNA: TGTGCCAGCAGTTTAACGGGGGTAGATGAGCAGTTCTTC. The rearrangement joins TRBV27 to TRBJ2-1, with a weak D call TRBD2 (6 bases). V was clipped by 2 bases and J by 8 bases, with 10 bases between them. This CDR3 has 13 amino acids. Looked up from germline, CDR1 is MNHEY and CDR2 is SMNVEV (reference sequence).

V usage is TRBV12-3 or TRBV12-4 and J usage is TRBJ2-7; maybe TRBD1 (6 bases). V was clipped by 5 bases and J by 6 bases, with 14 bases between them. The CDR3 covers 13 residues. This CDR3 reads CASSLRRGGEQYF. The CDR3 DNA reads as TGTGCCAGCAGTCTCCGCAGGGGTGGCGAGCAGTACTTC.

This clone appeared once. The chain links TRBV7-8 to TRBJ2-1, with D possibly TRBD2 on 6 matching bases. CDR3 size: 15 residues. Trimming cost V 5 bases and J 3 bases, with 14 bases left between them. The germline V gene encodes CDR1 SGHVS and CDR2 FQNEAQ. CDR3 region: CASSRRDFLYNEQFF. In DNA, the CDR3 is TGTGCCAGCAGCCGCCGGGACTTTCTCTACAATGAGCAGTTCTTC.

CDR3 DNA sequence: TGCGCCAGCAGTCGGCAGGGGGTCCCTGAAGCTTTCTTT. Protein sequence: CASSRQGVPEAFF. V usage is TRBV5-1 and J usage is TRBJ1-1; TRBD1 matches at 7 bases. CDR3 length: 13 residues. Germline-derived CDR1 and CDR2 are SGHRS and YFSETQ. Losses at the gene ends were 5 bases for V and 6 bases for J; bases not matched to a gene: 7.